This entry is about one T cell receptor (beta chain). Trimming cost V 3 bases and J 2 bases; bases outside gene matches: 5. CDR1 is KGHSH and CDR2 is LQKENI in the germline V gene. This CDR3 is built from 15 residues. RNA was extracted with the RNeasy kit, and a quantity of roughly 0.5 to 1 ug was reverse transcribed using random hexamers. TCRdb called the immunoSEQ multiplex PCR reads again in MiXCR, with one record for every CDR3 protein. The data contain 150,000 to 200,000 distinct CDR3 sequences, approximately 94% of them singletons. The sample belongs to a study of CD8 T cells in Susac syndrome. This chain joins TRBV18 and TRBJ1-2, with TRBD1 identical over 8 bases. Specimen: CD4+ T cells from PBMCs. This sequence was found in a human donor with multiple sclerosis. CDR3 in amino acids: CASSPDRVANYGYTF. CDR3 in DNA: TGTGCCAGCTCACCGGACAGGGTGGCCAACTATGGCTACACCTTC.